The table lists the clone carrying this T cell receptor (beta chain) with a few counts. No antigen is known for it. Quantitative molecular-barcoded 5'-RACE generated the TCR beta libraries. TCRdb recomputed calls from the 5' RACE reads with MiXCR, one row per CDR3 protein. The data hold fewer than 500,000 distinct CDR3 sequences, with approximately 26% observed a single time. These data originate in a study of CD8 T cells in ankylosing spondylitis. General study findings and limits: What appeared characteristic of ankylosing spondylitis blood was a TCR beta motif of 7 or 8 highly homologous variants. Existing reports had already noted some motif variants in reactive arthritis synovial fluid and blood. Significantly higher representation of disease-linked clones was reported for matched ankylosing spondylitis synovial fluid.

The CDR3 is made up of 15 amino acids. Per germline, CDR1 MGHRA and CDR2 YSYEKL. Trimming removed 5 bases from V and 6 bases from J; junction bases left unmatched: 11. Sequenced sample: blood, either unsorted or a sorted T cell fraction (not recorded which). This TCR was recovered from a male donor with ankylosing spondylitis. The rearrangement joins TRBV4-1 to TRBJ2-3; 7 positions agree with TRBD2. The CDR3 region has the DNA TGCGCCAGCAGCTCTCGGACTAGTGTGCCCGATACGCAGTATTTT. Protein sequence: CASSSRTSVPDTQYF.